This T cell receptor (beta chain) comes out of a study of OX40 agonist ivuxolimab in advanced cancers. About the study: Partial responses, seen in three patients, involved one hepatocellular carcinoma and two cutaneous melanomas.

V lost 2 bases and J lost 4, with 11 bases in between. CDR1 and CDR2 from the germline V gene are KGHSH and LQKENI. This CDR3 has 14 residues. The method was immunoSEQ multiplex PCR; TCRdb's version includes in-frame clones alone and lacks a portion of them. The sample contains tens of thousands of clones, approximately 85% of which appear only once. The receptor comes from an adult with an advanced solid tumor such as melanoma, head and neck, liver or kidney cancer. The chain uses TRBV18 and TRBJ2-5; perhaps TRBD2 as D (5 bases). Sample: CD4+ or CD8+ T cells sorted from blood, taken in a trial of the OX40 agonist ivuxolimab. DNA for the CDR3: TGTGCCAGCTCACCATCTATAAGCGGAGAGACCCAGTACTTC. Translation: CASSPSISGETQYF.